This TCR beta chain came from a study of control samples from healthy donors and cancer patients. Sequencing used immunoSEQ multiplex PCR; TCRdb keeps in-frame clones, though not all of them. This table holds roughly 76,000 clones, about 93% found once. Deletions cut 5 bases from V and 7 bases from J, with 9 bases between. The CDR3 runs to 13 residues. Germline V gives CDR1 LNHDA, CDR2 SQIVND (reference sequence). This clone came up once. This clonotype was sampled from a woman in her thirties or forties in good health. The chain recombines TRBV19 with TRBJ1-6; D uncertain. What was sequenced was blood. CDR3 sequence: CASSRAENSPLHF. As DNA, the CDR3 is TGTGCCAGTAGTCGGGCAGAGAATTCACCCCTCCACTTT. The full variable domain, in which reference TRBV19 and TRBJ1-6 provide the parts outside the CDR3, is DGGITQSPKYLFRKEGQNVTLSCEQNLNHDAMYWYRQDPGQGLRLIYYSQIVNDFQKGDIAEGYSVSREKKESFPLTVTSAQKNPTAFYLCASSRAENSPLHFGNGTRLTVT.